Listed below are T cell receptor beta chains from one sample, sequenced in a study of blood T cell repertoires in COVID-19. TCRdb's table, derived via immunoSEQ multiplex PCR, lists solely in-frame clones and lacks some. Here the sample spans about 58,000 clones, under 90% being singletons. Sequences were obtained from peripheral blood. Receptors originate from a man aged 35-49 years with active COVID-19. Each CDR3 is given with its conserved first and last residue. A D gene is named only where the DNA matches it firmly. Clone size, where shown, is once, few, many, or a class for clones that have expanded.

V	J	size	D	DNA	CDR3
TRBV5-6	TRBJ1-3	.	.	TGTGCCAGCAGCTTGGGACACAGGGAGTCCGGAAACACCATATATTTT	CASSLGHRESGNTIYF
TRBV9	TRBJ2-3	.	TRBD2	TGTGCCAGCAGCGCCGGGACTAGCGGGGTCACAGATACGCAGTATTTT	CASSAGTSGVTDTQYF
TRBV7-3	TRBJ1-2	.	.	TGTGCCAGCAGCTTAACGGGCCAGGTCTATGGCTACACCTTC	CASSLTGQVYGYTF
TRBV6-5	TRBJ2-3	.	.	TGTGCCAGCAGTCCTCTAGGAAAACCAGATACGCAGTATTTT	CASSPLGKPDTQYF
TRBV5-1	TRBJ2-1	.	TRBD1	TGCGCCAGCAGCTCCGACGACGGCGGACAGGGCTACAATGAGCAGTTCTTC	CASSSDDGGQGYNEQFF
TRBV19	TRBJ2-7	.	TRBD2	TGTGCCAGTAGTCCCACCGGGACTAGCGGGCGTTACGAGCAGTACTTC	CASSPTGTSGRYEQYF
TRBV5-1	TRBJ1-1	.	.	TGCGCCAGCAGCTTTTCAGGGTGGAACACTGAAGCTTTCTTT	CASSFSGWNTEAFF
TRBV6-5	TRBJ1-4	.	.	TGTGCCAGCAGTTACGAAGGGGCAACTAATGAAAAACTGTTTTTT	CASSYEGATNEKLFF
TRBV25-1	TRBJ2-7	.	.	TGTGCCAGCGGCCCTCCGGACTGGTCCGGCGAGCAGTACTTC	CASGPPDWSGEQYF
TRBV29-1	TRBJ2-3	.	TRBD2	TGCAGCGTTAGGCTAGCGGGAGGCATCCCCGGAGATACGCAGTATTTT	CSVRLAGGIPGDTQYF
TRBV28	TRBJ2-7	.	TRBD1	TGTGCCAGCAGTTACGGGACAGGGACCTACGAGCAGTACTTC	CASSYGTGTYEQYF
TRBV29-1	TRBJ1-1	.	TRBD1	TGCAGCGTACAAACAGGGGCGGGCACTGAAGCTTTCTTT	CSVQTGAGTEAFF
TRBV24-1	TRBJ2-1	.	TRBD1	TGTGCCACCAGTTTCAGGGGGCTCGGACACAATGAGCAGTTCTTC	CATSFRGLGHNEQFF
TRBV4-1	TRBJ2-3	.	TRBD1	TGCGCCAGCAGCCAAGATAGTAACAGGGGGCGAGATACGCAGTATTTT	CASSQDSNRGRDTQYF
TRBV9	TRBJ2-1	.	TRBD2	TGTGCCAGCAGCGTAATGGGGACTAGCGGGAGCGATGAGCAGTTCTTC	CASSVMGTSGSDEQFF
TRBV18	TRBJ1-5	.	TRBD1	TGTGCCAGCTCACCCGGGGACAGGGGCGTAAGCAATCAGCCCCAGCATTTT	CASSPGDRGVSNQPQHF
TRBV5-8	TRBJ2-1	.	TRBD1	TGTGCCAGCAGCTCCTTACGGGGTGGGACAGGGGTGCGGAATGAGCAGTTCTTC	CASSSLRGGTGVRNEQFF
TRBV28	TRBJ2-3	few	.	TGTGCCAGCAGTTTATCTAGTCTGGTCGTCACAGATACGCAGTATTTT	CASSLSSLVVTDTQYF
TRBV6-4	TRBJ2-2	.	TRBD2	TGTGCCAGCAGTGAACTAGCGCAGGCCGGGGAGCTGTTTTTT	CASSELAQAGELFF
TRBV7-2	TRBJ2-7	.	.	TGTGCCAGCAGCAGCGGCGGTTTCTCCTACGAGCAGTACTTC	CASSSGGFSYEQYF
TRBV2	TRBJ2-7	once	TRBD2	TGTGCCAGCAGTGAAGGGGCGGGAGCCTACGAGCAGTACTTC	CASSEGAGAYEQYF
TRBV30	TRBJ1-1	.	.	TGTGCCTGGAATATGAACACTGAAGCTTTCTTT	CAWNMNTEAFF
TRBV10-3	TRBJ1-5	.	.	TGTGCCATCAGAATGAGGGAGGGAAGCAATCAGCCCCAGCATTTT	CAIRMREGSNQPQHF
TRBV24-1	TRBJ1-5	.	TRBD1	TGTGCCACCTTAGAGAGACAGGGAGGCAATCAGCCCCAGCATTTT	CATLERQGGNQPQHF
TRBV18	TRBJ1-1	few	.	TGTGCCAGCTCACCAGCAGGGAACACTGAAGCTTTCTTT	CASSPAGNTEAFF
TRBV2	TRBJ1-5	.	.	TGTGCCGTAGGAGGGAAGAGTGGCAATCAGCCCCAGCATTTT	CAVGGKSGNQPQHF
TRBV28	TRBJ1-2	.	TRBD1	TGTGCCAGCAGTTTATTAGGGACAGGGAAATATGGCTACACCTTC	CASSLLGTGKYGYTF
TRBV5-1	TRBJ2-3	.	TRBD2	TGCGCCAGCAGCTTGGTACCGCCAGGACTAGCGGGAGATACGCAGTATTTT	CASSLVPPGLAGDTQYF
TRBV9	TRBJ1-4	.	TRBD1	TGTGCCAGCAGCGTCTCCGGGACAGGGAATGAAAAACTGTTTTTT	CASSVSGTGNEKLFF
TRBV30	TRBJ2-7	.	TRBD2	TGTGCCTGGAGTGAGACTAGCTCGAGCTACGAGCAGTACTTC	CAWSETSSSYEQYF
TRBV25-1	TRBJ1-5	.	TRBD1	TGTGCCAGCAGTGTACAGGGGAATCAGCCCCAGCATTTT	CASSVQGNQPQHF
TRBV30	TRBJ2-5	.	.	TGTGCCTGCTCCACTAGCTGGGAAGAGACCCAGTACTTC	CACSTSWEETQYF
TRBV28	TRBJ1-5	.	.	TGTGCCAGCAGCACTCCCGCAGGGGCAGGGCAGCCCCAGCATTTT	CASSTPAGAGQPQHF
TRBV28	TRBJ1-3	.	TRBD1	TGTGCCAGCAGTCCGCCGACAGGGGAAAAAAACACCATATATTTT	CASSPPTGEKNTIYF
TRBV5-6	TRBJ2-7	.	.	TGTGCCAGCAGCTTGTTAGATTTAACCGCCGACGAGCAGTACTTC	CASSLLDLTADEQYF
TRBV19	TRBJ1-3	.	TRBD1	TGTGCCAGTAGTACCCTGACAGGGGTCTCTAGAAACACCATATATTTT	CASSTLTGVSRNTIYF
TRBV28	TRBJ2-1	.	.	TGTGCCAGCAAGCAGGTTTCCTACAATGAGCAGTTCTTC	CASKQVSYNEQFF
TRBV11-2	TRBJ2-7	.	TRBD2	TGTGCCAGCAGCCCTGAAAGCGGGAGGGCCTACGAGCAGTACTTC	CASSPESGRAYEQYF
TRBV3-1/TRBV3-2	TRBJ2-1	.	TRBD2	TGTGCCAGCAGCCAAGCGGCCCGTGGGGGGAGGGCCCTTGTTGAGCAGTTCTTC	CASSQAARGGRALVEQFF
TRBV7-2	TRBJ2-3	once	TRBD2	TGTGCCAGCAGCTCGACTAGCGGAGCAACGGGCACAGATACGCAGTATTTT	CASSSTSGATGTDTQYF
TRBV27	TRBJ2-7	.	.	TGTGCCAGCAGTTTAGGTTCCCACGGCGAGCAGTACTTC	CASSLGSHGEQYF
TRBV7-3	TRBJ2-7	.	.	TGTGCCAGCAGCTTGGGGGGTCTGGGCGAGCAGTACTTC	CASSLGGLGEQYF
TRBV4-1	TRBJ2-2	once	TRBD1	TGCGCCAGCAGCCTATGGACAGGGAAGAACACCGGGGAGCTGTTTTTT	CASSLWTGKNTGELFF
TRBV10-3	TRBJ2-1	.	TRBD1	TGTGCCATCAGCAGCACGGACAGGTACAATGAGCAGTTCTTC	CAISSTDRYNEQFF
TRBV7-8	TRBJ1-6	once	.	TGTGCCAGCAGCTTAGTAGACGGGAGCCTCCTCCACTTT	CASSLVDGSLLHF
TRBV28	TRBJ2-7	.	.	TGTGCCAGCAGTTTATGGGGACAATCCAACGAGCAGTACTTC	CASSLWGQSNEQYF
TRBV5-4	TRBJ1-4	.	.	TGTGCCAGCAGCTTGGGAGCGGGGGAAAAACTGTTTTTT	CASSLGAGEKLFF
TRBV5-1	TRBJ2-1	.	.	TGCGCCAGCAGCTTTAACCGAGTCGAGGTGCCCTACAATGAGCAGTTCTTC	CASSFNRVEVPYNEQFF